The clone carrying this T cell receptor (beta chain) is medium-sized within its sample. Its antigen is as yet unknown. The source of the sample is a study of beta chain features in type 1 diabetes. Study-wide results and caveats: More deletions and fewer insertions at VDJ junctions were found in patients with type 1 diabetes. A closer apparent resemblance between naive, central memory and Treg TCRB repertoires was seen in patients than in healthy donors. In every one of the four CD4+ subsets, TCRB CDR3s were moderately but significantly shorter in Type 1 diabetes patients.

Reverse transcribing all isolated RNA meant expressed TCRB transcripts were sequenced. TCRdb's copy holds only in-frame clones and misses some; the assay was immunoSEQ multiplex PCR. The repertoire holds almost 350,000 clones, roughly 9% seen once, with 1% in the top ten. This CDR3 comprises 11 residues. The germline V gene encodes CDR1 SNHLY and CDR2 FYNNEI. Trimming pared 9 bases from V and 5 bases from J, leaving 7 bases between. The genes are TRBV2 and TRBJ2-2; D gene ambiguous. Sequencing input: central memory CD4+ T cells from blood. This clonotype was obtained from a young man with type 1 diabetes. The chain's CDR3 is CASRRTGELFF. As DNA, the CDR3 is TGTGCCAGTCGTAGGACCGGGGAGCTGTTTTTT.